This is a list of T cell receptor beta chains from one sample in a study of blood T cells in healthy people across ages. TCRdb ran MiXCR on the 5' RACE reads and lists one entry per CDR3 protein. The sample consists of over 600,000 distinct CDR3 sequences, roughly 46% of them appearing once. The sample was blood. The origin of the receptors is a man of 80 years or more in good health. CDR3s include the opening cysteine and the closing phenylalanine or tryptophan. A D gene is named only where the DNA matches it firmly. Not every row has a clone size; where given, it reads once, few, many or a size class.

>TRBV12-3/TRBV12-4|.|.|TRBJ2-1
TGTGCCAGCAGTTTCCCGGACCAGACAAACAATGAGCAGTTCTTC
CASSFPDQTNNEQFF
>TRBV4-2|many|.|TRBJ2-3
TGTGCCAGCAGCCAAGATAATCGGGCGAGGACAGATACGCAGTATTTT
CASSQDNRARTDTQYF
>TRBV11-3|many|TRBD1|TRBJ2-5
TGTGCCAGCAGCCTATCAGGGGGCTCCGAGACCCAGTACTTC
CASSLSGGSETQYF
>TRBV2|.|TRBD1|TRBJ2-7
TGTGCCAGCAGGAGACCGGGACAGGACGGAGAGCAGTACTTC
CASRRPGQDGEQYF
>TRBV5-1|few|.|TRBJ1-1
TGCGCCAGCAGCTTGTTACAGATGAACACTGAAGCTTTCTTT
CASSLLQMNTEAFF
>TRBV21-1|.|.|TRBJ2-5
TGTGCCAGCAGCCCCCATTCGACAGGTTCCCAAGAGACCCAGTACTTC
CASSPHSTGSQETQYF
>TRBV7-9|.|.|TRBJ2-1
TGTGCCAGCAGCTTAATTGGCCATGGGAATGAGCAGTTCTTC
CASSLIGHGNEQFF
>TRBV9|once|TRBD1|TRBJ2-5
TGTGCCAGCAGCCCATCGACAGGGGGCGGGTATGAGCAGTACTTC
CASSPSTGGGYEQYF
>TRBV5-1|many|TRBD2|TRBJ2-1
TGCGCCAGCAGCTTAACTAGCGGCAACTCCTACAATGAGCAGTTCTTC
CASSLTSGNSYNEQFF
>TRBV27|.|.|TRBJ2-1
TGTGCCAGCAGTTTCTGGAGCTCCTACAATGAGCAGTTCTTC
CASSFWSSYNEQFF
>TRBV14|.|.|TRBJ2-7
TGTGCCATCAGCCAAGCACTGGTCCGCGAGCAGTACTTC
CAISQALVREQYF
>TRBV3-1|.|.|TRBJ2-7
TGTGCCAGCGGCTCCAGACTGGGCCCCTACGAGCAGTACTTC
CASGSRLGPYEQYF
>TRBV20-1|.|.|TRBJ2-1
TGCAGTGCTAGAGAAGACGATGAGCAGTTCTTC
CSAREDDEQFF